The 22 T cell receptor beta chains below all came from one sample that was sequenced in a study of control samples from healthy donors and cancer patients. Sequencing used immunoSEQ multiplex PCR; TCRdb keeps in-frame clones, though not all of them. The sample shows about 96,000 clones, 80% to 95% of them seen only once. Specimen: blood. The source is a man between 18 and 29 years old in good health.

The rearrangement uses TRBV9 and TRBJ2-3; D is possibly TRBD2 (7 bases). CDR3 length: 15 residues. Trimming left V 3 bases short and J 1 base short, with 12 bases between. The germline V gene has CDR1 SGDLS and CDR2 YYNGEE. The CDR3 nucleotides are TGTGCCAGCAGCGAGGGGGGGGCAGGCACAGATACGCAGTATTTT. It yields the protein CASSEGGAGTDTQYF.

V usage is TRBV6-6 and J usage is TRBJ2-7; 9 bases match TRBD2. Germline loops: CDR1 MNHNY, CDR2 SVGAGI (reference sequence). With V trimmed by 10 bases and J by 0 bases, 4 bases remained unmatched. The CDR3 covers 13 residues. CDR3 DNA: TGTGCCACCAAGACTAGCGGCTCCTACGAGCAGTACTTC. Its translation: CATKTSGSYEQYF.

This chain joins TRBV19 and TRBJ1-2; TRBD1 agrees at 7 bases. V lost 7 bases and J lost 8; bases outside the gene matches: 7. CDR1 LNHDA and CDR2 SQIVND come from the germline V gene (reference sequence). CDR3 length: 12 amino acids. CDR3 coding DNA: TGTGCCAGTAAGAACGAGGGACAGGGCTACACCTTC. This encodes CASKNEGQGYTF.

The chain recombines TRBV27 with TRBJ1-5, with D perhaps TRBD1 (5 bases). Germline CDR1 and CDR2: MNHEY and SMNVEV (reference sequence). This CDR3 has 16 amino acids. V was clipped by 3 bases and J by 1 base, with 13 bases between them. CDR3 nucleotides: TGTGCCAGCAGTTTTTTCGGGACGGGGAGCAATCAGCCCCAGCATTTT. Amino acids: CASSFFGTGSNQPQHF.

The CDR3 sequence: CASKGDRESSPLHF. CDR3 in DNA: TGTGCCAGTAAAGGAGACAGGGAGAGTTCACCCCTCCACTTT. The rearrangement links TRBV19 to TRBJ1-6; 7 bases are a match to TRBD1. CDR1 LNHDA and CDR2 SQIVND come from the germline V gene (reference sequence). The ends lost 7 bases at V and 9 bases at J; junction bases unmatched: 9. This CDR3 comprises 14 residues.

The chain uses TRBV4-1 and TRBJ1-2, with D perhaps TRBD1 (5 bases). The germline V gene has CDR1 MGHRA and CDR2 YSYEKL. CDR3 length: 16 amino acids. The V and J ends lost 3 bases and 2 bases respectively, with 16 bases between them. CDR3 region: CASSQLGVTVNYGYTF. The CDR3 bases are TGCGCCAGCAGCCAGTTGGGGGTGACAGTCAACTATGGCTACACCTTC.

Here the CDR3 reads CASSYRLNQPQHF. CDR3 nucleotide sequence: TGTGCCAGCAGTTATCGTTTGAATCAGCCCCAGCATTTT. The chain is built from TRBV6-5 and TRBJ1-5; D call uncertain. Germline V gene sequence: CDR1 MNHEY, CDR2 SVGAGI. This CDR3 is built from 13 residues. V lost 3 bases to trimming and J lost 4 bases, with 7 bases between them.

The chain joins TRBV3-1 (or the pseudogene TRBV3-2) to TRBJ1-6, with D possibly being TRBD1 (5 bases). CDR1 is LGHDT and CDR2 is YNNKEL in the germline V gene (reference sequence). The CDR3 extends over 20 amino acids. V lost 0 bases, J lost 8 bases, and 26 bases lay in between. The CDR3: CASSQDLLGRVGSRDSPLHF. CDR3 sequence (DNA): TGTGCCAGCAGCCAAGATCTTTTGGGCAGGGTCGGTTCTCGGGATTCACCCCTCCACTTT.

This clone has a handful of counts. The chain recombines TRBV4-3 with TRBJ2-7; D ambiguous. Germline lookup yields CDR1 LGHNA and CDR2 YSLEER. Between the trimmed V and J ends, which lost 1 base and 3 bases, there was a span of 10 bases. There are 14 residues in the CDR3. This CDR3 reads CASSQAETSYEQYF. The CDR3 coding sequence is TGCGCCAGCAGCCAAGCCGAGACAAGCTACGAGCAGTACTTC.

The chain employs TRBV12-5 and TRBJ1-3, with 11 nucleotides matching TRBD1. V lost 3 bases, J lost 0 bases, and 13 bases stayed unmatched. CDR3 size: 20 residues. Germline CDR1 and CDR2: LGHNT and FRNRAP. In DNA, the CDR3 is TGTGCTAGTGGTTTCTCGGACAGGGGGCTCACTACCGCCTCTGGAAACACCATATATTTT. Amino acid sequence: CASGFSDRGLTTASGNTIYF.

The rearrangement links TRBV30 to TRBJ1-3; possible D gene TRBD1, 6 bases. The germline gives CDR1 GTSNPN, CDR2 SVGIG (reference sequence). This CDR3 has 14 residues. The V gene lost 3 bases and the J gene lost 2 bases, with 11 bases spanning the gap. CDR3 protein: CAWSEGDAGNTIYF. The CDR3 coding sequence is TGTGCCTGGAGCGAGGGGGACGCTGGAAACACCATATATTTT.

This chain connects TRBV6-2 or TRBV6-3 to TRBJ1-1; TRBD1 agrees at 7 bases. Germline assignment: CDR1 MNHEY and CDR2 SVGEGT. J gave up 6 bases and V 4 bases, and 20 bases lay outside the gene matches. This CDR3 has 18 residues. CDR3 amino acids: CASSLGRKLPGTVPEAFF. The CDR3 region has the DNA TGTGCCAGCAGTTTAGGGCGCAAACTTCCCGGGACAGTACCTGAAGCTTTCTTT.

The chain is built from TRBV4-1 and TRBJ2-1; TRBD1 aligns across 11 bases. CDR3 length: 15 residues. From germline, CDR1 is MGHRA and CDR2 YSYEKL. Trimming took 4 bases from V and 4 from J; bases not matched to a gene: 3. In nucleotides, the CDR3 is TGCGCCAGCAGCCCGGGGACAGGGGGTTACAATGAGCAGTTCTTC. Translated, it gives CASSPGTGGYNEQFF.

The CDR3 DNA is TGTGCCAGCAGCCGGGGACAGGGGAGCTATGGCTACACCTTC. Amino acids: CASSRGQGSYGYTF. The chain links TRBV7-2 to TRBJ1-2; 10 bases are shared with TRBD1. The CDR3 extends over 14 amino acids. Germline-derived CDR1 and CDR2 are SGHTA and FQGNSA. The V gene end was trimmed by 5 bases and the J gene end by 4 bases; junction bases not matched to a gene: 4.

The genes are TRBV7-9 and TRBJ2-3; TRBD2 matches at 11 bases. CDR1 is SEHNR, CDR2 FQNEAQ, per germline (reference sequence). V gave up 5 bases and J gave up 3 bases; unmatched junction bases: 16. This CDR3 is 19 amino acids long. In DNA form, the CDR3 reads TGTGCCAGCAGCCCGTTATTGAATAGCGGGAGGGATGAAACAGATACGCAGTATTTT. This sequence encodes CASSPLLNSGRDETDTQYF.

The rearrangement uses TRBV7-9 and TRBJ1-3; TRBD1 might be the D (5 bases). This CDR3 comprises 14 residues. The V gene lost 5 bases and the J gene lost 3 bases, with 11 bases spanning the gap. The germline V gene encodes CDR1 SEHNR and CDR2 FQNEAQ (reference sequence). The CDR3 sequence is CASSAQGGGNTIYF. The CDR3 coding sequence is TGTGCCAGCAGCGCCCAGGGTGGTGGAAACACCATATATTTT.

This sequence joins TRBV19 and TRBJ2-7; D is uncertain. Deletions cut 5 bases from V and 3 bases from J, with 20 bases between. CDR3 size: 16 residues. Germline CDR1 LNHDA, CDR2 SQIVND (reference sequence). The CDR3 is CASSLPLGGRLYEQYF. The CDR3 DNA sequence: TGTGCCAGTAGTCTCCCTTTAGGCGGACGGCTCTACGAGCAGTACTTC. The full variable domain, with the rest looked up from reference TRBV19 and TRBJ2-7, is DGGITQSPKYLFRKEGQNVTLSCEQNLNHDAMYWYRQDPGQGLRLIYYSQIVNDFQKGDIAEGYSVSREKKESFPLTVTSAQKNPTAFYLCASSLPLGGRLYEQYFGPGTRLTVT.

The J gene is TRBJ2-7, the V gene TRBV5-4; TRBD2 agrees at 8 bases. The CDR3 consists of 15 residues. V lost 4 bases to trimming and J lost 2 bases; unmatched junction nucleotides: 8. The V gene's germline CDR1 is SGHNT and CDR2 YYREEE (reference sequence). CDR3 DNA sequence: TGTGCCAGCAGCCCCTCCACTAGCGGAACCTACGAGCAGTACTTC. This gives the protein CASSPSTSGTYEQYF.

The J gene is TRBJ2-5, the V gene TRBV27; D gene ambiguous. V lost 4 bases and J lost 7, with 16 bases in between. Germline V gives CDR1 MNHEY, CDR2 SMNVEV (reference sequence). The CDR3 is 14 amino acids. The CDR3 nucleotides read TGTGCCAGCAGTTCACCCCGCCCGGCCTCGACCCAGTACTTC. This gives the protein CASSSPRPASTQYF.

The chain has TRBV6-5 and TRBJ1-5, with TRBD1 matching over 7 bases. The CDR3 consists of 14 residues. The junction had 11 bases not matched to a gene; V was cut back by 8 bases and J by 7 bases. Germline loops: CDR1 MNHEY, CDR2 SVGAGI. CDR3 loop: CASVKGGSGQPQHF. As DNA, the CDR3 is TGTGCCAGCGTGAAAGGGGGCTCTGGGCAGCCCCAGCATTTT.

V usage is TRBV5-1 and J usage is TRBJ2-5; 9 nucleotides agree with TRBD2. Germline lookup yields CDR1 SGHRS and CDR2 YFSETQ. Trimming removed 3 bases from V and 0 bases from J; junction bases left unmatched: 6. The CDR3 is 16 amino acids. Here the CDR3 DNA reads TGCGCCAGCAGCTCAGGGACTAGCCGGTACCAAGAGACCCAGTACTTC. Translation gives CASSSGTSRYQETQYF.

This chain links TRBV4-3 with TRBJ2-7; possible D gene TRBD1, 5 bases. V lost 0 bases, J lost 2 bases, and 17 bases lay in between. CDR1 is LGHNA, CDR2 YSLEER, per germline. The CDR3 is 17 residues long. The CDR3 reads CASSQDNIQGTTYEQYF. CDR3 DNA: TGCGCCAGCAGCCAAGATAATATCCAGGGCACGACCTACGAGCAGTACTTC.